The rows below give T cell receptor beta chains drawn from one sample of a study of blood T cell repertoires in COVID-19. Using immunoSEQ multiplex PCR, the repertoire was profiled, and TCRdb retains in-frame clones only, with some absent. The table has approximately 340,000 clones, approximately 88% seen once. Sample: peripheral blood. The receptor set was obtained from a man under 40 with COVID-19, enrolled during active disease. The CDR3 runs from the conserved cysteine through the conserved F or W. D genes are given only for firm matches. The size field is filled for only some rows; it gives once, few, many or a size class.

D gene: TRBD1; clone size: .; CDR3 length: 15; V gene: TRBV11-2; J gene: TRBJ1-2; CDR3 protein: CASNPFRDSIYGYTF; CDR3 DNA: TGTGCCAGCAACCCATTCCGGGACAGTATCTATGGCTACACCTTC
D gene: .; clone size: many; CDR3 length: 15; V gene: TRBV4-3; J gene: TRBJ2-7; CDR3 protein: CASSQDLGPGREQYF; CDR3 DNA: TGCGCCAGCAGCCAAGATCTCGGGCCAGGGCGCGAGCAGTACTTC
D gene: TRBD1; clone size: .; CDR3 length: 13; V gene: TRBV11-2; J gene: TRBJ2-2; CDR3 protein: CAGRTGDTGELFF; CDR3 DNA: TGTGCCGGTAGGACAGGGGACACCGGGGAGCTGTTTTTT
D gene: TRBD1; clone size: .; CDR3 length: 15; V gene: TRBV12-5; J gene: TRBJ2-7; CDR3 protein: CASGIYGTGFREQYF; CDR3 DNA: TGTGCTAGTGGTATCTACGGGACAGGGTTTCGCGAGCAGTACTTC
D gene: .; clone size: .; CDR3 length: 14; V gene: TRBV3-1/TRBV3-2; J gene: TRBJ1-1; CDR3 protein: CASSLQTGSTEAFF; CDR3 DNA: TGTGCCAGCAGCTTGCAAACAGGGTCCACTGAAGCTTTCTTT
D gene: .; clone size: .; CDR3 length: 14; V gene: TRBV28; J gene: TRBJ2-7; CDR3 protein: CASTLDSSSYEQYF; CDR3 DNA: TGTGCCAGCACCCTGGACAGCAGCTCCTACGAGCAGTACTTC
D gene: TRBD2; clone size: .; CDR3 length: 12; V gene: TRBV9; J gene: TRBJ2-7; CDR3 protein: CASSVGREPQYF; CDR3 DNA: TGTGCCAGCAGCGTTGGGCGGGAGCCGCAGTACTTC
D gene: .; clone size: .; CDR3 length: 14; V gene: TRBV15; J gene: TRBJ2-3; CDR3 protein: CATSPGLSSDTQYF; CDR3 DNA: TGTGCCACCTCCCCAGGACTATCATCCGATACGCAGTATTTT
D gene: TRBD2; clone size: .; CDR3 length: 19; V gene: TRBV5-1; J gene: TRBJ2-1; CDR3 protein: CASSLAYRLAGGSYNEQFF; CDR3 DNA: TGCGCCAGCAGCTTGGCCTACAGACTAGCGGGGGGGTCCTACAATGAGCAGTTCTTC
D gene: .; clone size: .; CDR3 length: 11; V gene: TRBV29-1; J gene: TRBJ1-1; CDR3 protein: CSVPLGREAFF; CDR3 DNA: TGCAGCGTTCCACTAGGCAGGGAAGCTTTCTTT